The TCR beta chain under discussion was sequenced for a study of shared clonotypes between healthy human individuals. Study-level background: Donors had three CD4 naive, three CD4 memory, two CD8 naive and one CD8 memory plate apiece.

The repertoire was sequenced with immunoSEQ multiplex PCR; TCRdb's copy has only in-frame clones and lacks some. The sample lists 980,000 or so clones, less than 85% occurring once. CDR3 length: 14 residues. Germline CDR1 and CDR2: KGHSH and LQKENI. V lost 5 bases, J lost 7 bases, and 17 bases lay in between. This clonotype was obtained from a man aged 18 to 29 in good health. The chain carries TRBV18 and TRBJ1-2, with D unresolved. The specimen sequenced was memory CD4+ T cells sorted from blood. The subset: CD45RA-negative fraction. The CDR3 bases are TGTGCCAGCTCATCAGGCGCCCGGGTCGGTGGCTACACCTTC. Translating it yields CASSSGARVGGYTF.